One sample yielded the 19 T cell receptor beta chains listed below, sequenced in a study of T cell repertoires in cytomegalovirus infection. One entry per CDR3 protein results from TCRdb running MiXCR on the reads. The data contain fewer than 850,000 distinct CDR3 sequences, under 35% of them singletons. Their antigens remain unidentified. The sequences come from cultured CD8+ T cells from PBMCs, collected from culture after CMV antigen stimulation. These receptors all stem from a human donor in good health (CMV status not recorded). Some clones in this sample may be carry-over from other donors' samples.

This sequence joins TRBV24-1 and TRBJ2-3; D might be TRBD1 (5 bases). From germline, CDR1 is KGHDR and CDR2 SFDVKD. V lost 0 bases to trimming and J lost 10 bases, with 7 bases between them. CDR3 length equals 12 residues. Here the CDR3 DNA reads TGTGCCACCAGTGATTTGAAGGGGTCGCAGTATTTT. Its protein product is CATSDLKGSQYF.

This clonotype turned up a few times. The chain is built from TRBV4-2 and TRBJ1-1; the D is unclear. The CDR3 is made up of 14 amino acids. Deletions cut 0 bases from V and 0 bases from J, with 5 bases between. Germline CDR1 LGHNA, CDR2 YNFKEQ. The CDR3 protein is CASSQDVMNTEAFF. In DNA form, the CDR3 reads TGTGCCAGCAGCCAAGATGTTATGAACACTGAAGCTTTCTTT.

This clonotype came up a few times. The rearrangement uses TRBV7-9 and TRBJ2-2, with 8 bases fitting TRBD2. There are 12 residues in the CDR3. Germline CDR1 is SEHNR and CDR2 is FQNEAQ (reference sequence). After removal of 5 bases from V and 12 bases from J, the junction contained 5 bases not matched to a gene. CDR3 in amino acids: CASSPAGGQLFF. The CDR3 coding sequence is TGTGCCAGCAGCCCCGCGGGGGGTCAGCTGTTTTTT.

The CDR3 region has the DNA TGTGCCAGCAGTTCCCCGGACAGGGGGAATCAAGCTTTCTTT. It is translated as CASSSPDRGNQAFF. The chain recombines TRBV28 with TRBJ1-1; 10 bases match TRBD1. Trimming cost V 4 bases and J 9 bases; bases outside gene matches: 8. CDR1 and CDR2 from the germline V gene are MDHEN and SYDVKM. The CDR3 contains 14 residues.

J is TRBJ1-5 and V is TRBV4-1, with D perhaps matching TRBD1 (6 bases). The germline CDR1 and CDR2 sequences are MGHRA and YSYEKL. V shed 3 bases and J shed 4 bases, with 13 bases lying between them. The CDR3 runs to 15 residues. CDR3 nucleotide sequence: TGCGCCAGCAGCCAGGAGGGGGAAGGGAATCAGCCCCAGCATTTT. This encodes CASSQEGEGNQPQHF.

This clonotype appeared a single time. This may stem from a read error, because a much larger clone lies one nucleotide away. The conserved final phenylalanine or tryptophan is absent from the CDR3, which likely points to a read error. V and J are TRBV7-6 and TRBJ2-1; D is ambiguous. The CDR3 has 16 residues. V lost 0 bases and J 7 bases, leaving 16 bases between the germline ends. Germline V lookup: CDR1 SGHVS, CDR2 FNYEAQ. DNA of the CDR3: TGTGCCAGCAGCTTAGCCGGCCCCCCCCTTCCAAATGAGCAGTTCTCC. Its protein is CASSLAGPPLPNEQFS.

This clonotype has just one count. The CDR3: CASSSTDSAYNEQFF. In DNA form, the CDR3 reads TGTGCCAGCAGCTCTACGGACTCCGCATACAATGAGCAGTTCTTC. The rearrangement links TRBV7-6 to TRBJ2-1; possibly TRBD2 for D (5 bases). Trimming shortened V by 4 bases and J by 4 bases, and 14 bases separated the two germline ends. The CDR3 is 15 residues long. Germline V gives CDR1 SGHVS, CDR2 FNYEAQ.

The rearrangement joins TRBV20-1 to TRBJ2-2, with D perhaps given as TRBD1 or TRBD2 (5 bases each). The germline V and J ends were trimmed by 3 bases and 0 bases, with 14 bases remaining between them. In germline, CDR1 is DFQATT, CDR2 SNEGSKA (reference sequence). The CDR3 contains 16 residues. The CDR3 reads CSARGVERPNTGELFF. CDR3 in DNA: TGCAGTGCTAGGGGGGTCGAGCGACCGAACACCGGGGAGCTGTTTTTT.

CDR3 in DNA: TGTGCCAGCACGACAGATATGAACACTGAAGCTTTCTTT. Translating it yields CASTTDMNTEAFF. The rearrangement uses TRBV7-9 and TRBJ1-1, with a tentative D call TRBD1 (5 bases). Trimming shortened V by 7 bases and J by 0 bases, and 9 bases separated the two germline ends. Germline lookup yields CDR1 SEHNR and CDR2 FQNEAQ (reference sequence). This CDR3 is built from 13 residues.

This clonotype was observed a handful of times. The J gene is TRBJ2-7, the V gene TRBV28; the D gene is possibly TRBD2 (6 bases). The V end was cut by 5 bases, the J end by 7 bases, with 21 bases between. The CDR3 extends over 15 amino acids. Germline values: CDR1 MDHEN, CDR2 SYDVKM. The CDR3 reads CASSQSVVVGGEQYF. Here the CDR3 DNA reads TGTGCCAGCAGTCAAAGCGTAGTAGTGGGGGGTGAGCAGTACTTC.

This chain's CDR3 is CASVVGQGAMNTEAFF. In DNA, the CDR3 is TGTGCCAGTGTAGTAGGGCAGGGGGCGATGAACACTGAAGCTTTCTTT. The chain recombines TRBV19 with TRBJ1-1, with TRBD1 matching 8 bases. After removal of 8 bases from V and 0 bases from J, the junction contained 11 bases not matched to a gene. Per the germline V gene, CDR1 is LNHDA and CDR2 is SQIVND (reference sequence). CDR3 size: 16 residues.

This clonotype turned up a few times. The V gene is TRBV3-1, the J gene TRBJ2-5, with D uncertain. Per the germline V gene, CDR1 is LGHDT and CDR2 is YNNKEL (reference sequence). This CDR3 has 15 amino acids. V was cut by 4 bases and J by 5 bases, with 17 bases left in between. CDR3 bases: TGTGCCAGCAGCCCGACACCATCCCGGACGGAGACCCAGTACTTC. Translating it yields CASSPTPSRTETQYF.

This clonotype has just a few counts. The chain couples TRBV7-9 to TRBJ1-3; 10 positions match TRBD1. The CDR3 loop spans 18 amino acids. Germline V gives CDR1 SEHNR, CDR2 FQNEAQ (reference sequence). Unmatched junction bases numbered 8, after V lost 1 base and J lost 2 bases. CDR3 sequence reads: CASSLGGTGAIAGNTIYF. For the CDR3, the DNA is TGTGCCAGCAGCTTAGGGGGGACAGGGGCTATCGCTGGAAACACCATATATTTT.

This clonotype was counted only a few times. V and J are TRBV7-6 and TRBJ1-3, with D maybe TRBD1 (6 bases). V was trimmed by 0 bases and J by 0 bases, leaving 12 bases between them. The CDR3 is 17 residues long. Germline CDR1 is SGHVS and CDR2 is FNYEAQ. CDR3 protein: CASSLARQGFSGNTIYF. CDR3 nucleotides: TGTGCCAGCAGCTTAGCACGCCAGGGGTTCTCTGGAAACACCATATATTTT.

The CDR3 spells CASSPGHGPSYGYTF. The CDR3 nucleotides are TGTGCCAGCTCACCCGGTCACGGACCCTCCTATGGCTACACCTTC. This chain uses TRBV18 with TRBJ1-2, with unresolved D. CDR3 length: 15 amino acids. Trimming pared 3 bases from V and 4 bases from J, leaving 15 bases between. Germline lookup yields CDR1 KGHSH and CDR2 LQKENI.

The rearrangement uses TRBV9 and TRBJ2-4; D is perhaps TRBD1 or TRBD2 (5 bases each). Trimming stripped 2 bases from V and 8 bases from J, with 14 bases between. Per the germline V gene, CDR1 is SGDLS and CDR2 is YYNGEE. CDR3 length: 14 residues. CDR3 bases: TGTGCCAGCAGCGTTTGGGACGAGGAGGACATTCAGTACTTC. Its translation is CASSVWDEEDIQYF.

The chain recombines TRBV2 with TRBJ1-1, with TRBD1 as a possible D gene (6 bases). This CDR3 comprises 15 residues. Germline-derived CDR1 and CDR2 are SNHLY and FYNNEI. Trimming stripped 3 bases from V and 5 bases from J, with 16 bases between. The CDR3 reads CASSDPETGETEAFF. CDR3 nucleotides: TGTGCCAGCAGTGACCCAGAGACAGGTGAAACTGAAGCTTTCTTT.

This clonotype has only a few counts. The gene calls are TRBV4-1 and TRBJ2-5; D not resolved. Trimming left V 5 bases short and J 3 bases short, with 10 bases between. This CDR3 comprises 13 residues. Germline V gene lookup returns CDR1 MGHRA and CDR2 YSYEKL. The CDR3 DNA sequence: TGCGCCAGCAGCTTGATAGGAGAAGAGACCCAGTACTTC. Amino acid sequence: CASSLIGEETQYF.

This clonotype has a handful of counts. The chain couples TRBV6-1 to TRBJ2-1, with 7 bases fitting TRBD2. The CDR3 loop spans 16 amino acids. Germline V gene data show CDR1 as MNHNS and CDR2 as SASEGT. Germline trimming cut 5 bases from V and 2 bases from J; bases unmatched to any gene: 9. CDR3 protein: CASSLTVAGPYNEQFF. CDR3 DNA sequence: TGTGCCAGCAGTTTAACGGTAGCGGGCCCCTACAATGAGCAGTTCTTC.